Below, 3 T cell receptor beta chains from the same sample are listed, as sequenced in a study of cytotoxic CD8 clonotypes in ibrutinib-treated CLL. Some clones are missing from TCRdb's copy, which holds only in-frame ones; the method was immunoSEQ multiplex PCR. The sample has 65,000 to 80,000 clones, around four fifths seen once. Sequencing used PBMCs, obtained after 24 months of ibrutinib treatment. The receptors stem from a human donor with chronic lymphocytic leukemia.

The chain couples TRBV2 to TRBJ1-4; D is possibly TRBD1 (6 bases). CDR1 and CDR2 (germline): SNHLY, FYNNEI. Trimming took off 6 bases at V and 0 bases at J, with 11 bases between the two ends. The CDR3 runs to 15 residues. CDR3 nucleotide sequence: TGTGCCAGCAGGCAAACAGGGACAACTAATGAAAAACTGTTTTTT. Translating gives CASRQTGTTNEKLFF.

The chain employs TRBV7-8 and TRBJ1-1; D gene unclear. Germline lookup yields CDR1 SGHVS and CDR2 FQNEAQ. The CDR3 is 15 residues long. The germline V and J ends were trimmed by 5 bases and 0 bases, with 13 bases remaining between them. Written as DNA, the CDR3 is TGTGCCAGCAGCCCACCTCAAGGTATGAACACTGAAGCTTTCTTT. This encodes CASSPPQGMNTEAFF. Looking up the rest from reference TRBV7-8 and TRBJ1-1 gives the full variable domain: GAGVSQSPRYKVAKRGQDVALRCDPISGHVSLFWYQQALGQGPEFLTYFQNEAQLDKSGLPSDRFFAERPEGSVSTLKIQRTQQEDSAVYLCASSPPQGMNTEAFFGQGTRLTVV.

The chain is built from TRBV30 and TRBJ1-3; possibly TRBD1 for D (5 bases). The CDR3 is 16 amino acids. The V gene's germline CDR1 is GTSNPN and CDR2 SVGIG (reference sequence). Trimming took off 0 bases at V and 0 bases at J, with 12 bases between the two ends. CDR3 sequence (DNA): TGTGCCTGGAGTGTACGGGGCAGAATCTCTGGAAACACCATATATTTT. It encodes CAWSVRGRISGNTIYF.